This T cell receptor (beta chain) was captured in a study of T cell therapy after organ transplantation. Across the whole study: T cells were expanded 2 to 3 weeks with 30 CMV class I/II epitopes. Short-term post-therapy blood was drawn 4 to 8 weeks after therapy ended.

Time point in this sample: 4-8 weeks after completion of therapy. Sequencing was performed with immunoSEQ multiplex PCR; in TCRdb, only in-frame clones are kept and a portion is missing. The top ten clones hold about 8.7% of a sample with approximately 20,000 clones, roughly four fifths of them seen once. Concerning this clone itself: Its antigen is not identified.

Germline loops: CDR1 LNHDA, CDR2 SQIVND (reference sequence). The length of the CDR3 is 12 residues. The V end was cut by 4 bases, the J end by 7 bases, with 10 bases between. The receptor comes from a human patient who had received a solid organ transplant and had CMV disease. The graft donor may account for some of the T cells. The chain is built from TRBV19 and TRBJ1-2; no clear D. The sample here was CD8+ T cells from blood, taken after autologous CMV-specific T cell therapy. The CDR3 is CASSTGVRGYTF. The CDR3 bases are TGTGCCAGTAGTACTGGGGTCCGTGGCTACACCTTC.